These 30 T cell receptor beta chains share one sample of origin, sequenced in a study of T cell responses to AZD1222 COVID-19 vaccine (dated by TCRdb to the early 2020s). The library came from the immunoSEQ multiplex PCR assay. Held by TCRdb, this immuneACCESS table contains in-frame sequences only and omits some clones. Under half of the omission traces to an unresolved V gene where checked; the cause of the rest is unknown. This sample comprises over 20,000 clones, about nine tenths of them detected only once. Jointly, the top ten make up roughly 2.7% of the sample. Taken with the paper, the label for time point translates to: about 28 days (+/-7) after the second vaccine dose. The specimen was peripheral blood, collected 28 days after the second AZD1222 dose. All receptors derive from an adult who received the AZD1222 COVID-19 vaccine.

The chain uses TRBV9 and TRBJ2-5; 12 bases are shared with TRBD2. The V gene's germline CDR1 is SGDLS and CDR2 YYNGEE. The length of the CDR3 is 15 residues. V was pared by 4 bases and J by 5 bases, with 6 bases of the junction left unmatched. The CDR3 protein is CASSPGTSGYETQYF. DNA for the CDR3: TGTGCCAGCAGCCCCGGGACTAGCGGGTATGAGACCCAGTACTTC.

As DNA, the CDR3 is TGTGCCAGCAGCTTGGTCCAAAATCGGTGGAACGAGCAGTACTTC. Protein: CASSLVQNRWNEQYF. The genes are TRBV5-5 and TRBJ2-7; the D is unclear. The germline V gene has CDR1 SGHKS and CDR2 YYEKEE (reference sequence). This CDR3 is 15 amino acids long. The V end was cut by 0 bases, the J end by 5 bases, with 15 bases between.

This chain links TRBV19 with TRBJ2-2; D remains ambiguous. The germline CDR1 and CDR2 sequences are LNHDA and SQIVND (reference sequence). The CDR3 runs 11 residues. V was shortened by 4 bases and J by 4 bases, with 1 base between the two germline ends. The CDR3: CASSTTGELFF. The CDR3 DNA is TGTGCCAGTAGTACCACCGGGGAGCTGTTTTTT.

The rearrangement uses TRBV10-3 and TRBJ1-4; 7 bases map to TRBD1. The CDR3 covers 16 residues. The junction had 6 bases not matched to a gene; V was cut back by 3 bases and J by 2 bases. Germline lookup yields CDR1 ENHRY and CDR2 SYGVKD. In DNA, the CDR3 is TGTGCCATCAGTGACCCAAGGACAGGTACTAATGAAAAACTGTTTTTT. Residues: CAISDPRTGTNEKLFF.

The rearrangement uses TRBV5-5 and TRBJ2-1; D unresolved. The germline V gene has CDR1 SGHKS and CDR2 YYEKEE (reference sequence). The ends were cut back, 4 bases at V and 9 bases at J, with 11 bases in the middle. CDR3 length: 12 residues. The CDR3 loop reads CASSQTLIEQFF. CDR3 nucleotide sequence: TGTGCCAGCAGCCAGACATTGATTGAGCAGTTCTTC.

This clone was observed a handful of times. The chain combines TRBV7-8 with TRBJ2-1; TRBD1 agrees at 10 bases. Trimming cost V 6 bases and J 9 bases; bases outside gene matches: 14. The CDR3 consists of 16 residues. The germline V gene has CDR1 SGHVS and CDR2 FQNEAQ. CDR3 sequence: CASRNGTGTGASEQFF. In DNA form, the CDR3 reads TGTGCCAGCAGGAATGGAACCGGGACAGGGGCAAGTGAGCAGTTCTTC. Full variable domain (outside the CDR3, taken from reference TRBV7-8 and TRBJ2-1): GAGVSQSPRYKVAKRGQDVALRCDPISGHVSLFWYQQALGQGPEFLTYFQNEAQLDKSGLPSDRFFAERPEGSVSTLKIQRTQQEDSAVYLCASRNGTGTGASEQFFGPGTRLTVL.

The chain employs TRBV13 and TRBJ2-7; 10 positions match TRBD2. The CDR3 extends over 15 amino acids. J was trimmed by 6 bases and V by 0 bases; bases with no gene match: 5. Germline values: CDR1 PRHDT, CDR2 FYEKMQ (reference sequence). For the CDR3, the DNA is TGTGCCAGCAGCTTAGGAATATCTAGCGGGGGCGAGCAGTACTTC. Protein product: CASSLGISSGGEQYF.

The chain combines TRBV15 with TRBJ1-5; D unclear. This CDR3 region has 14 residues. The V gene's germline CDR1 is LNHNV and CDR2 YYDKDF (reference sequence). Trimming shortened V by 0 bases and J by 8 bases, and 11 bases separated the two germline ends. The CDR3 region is CATSRDREQEPQHF. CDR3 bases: TGTGCCACCAGCAGAGATCGGGAGCAGGAGCCCCAGCATTTT.

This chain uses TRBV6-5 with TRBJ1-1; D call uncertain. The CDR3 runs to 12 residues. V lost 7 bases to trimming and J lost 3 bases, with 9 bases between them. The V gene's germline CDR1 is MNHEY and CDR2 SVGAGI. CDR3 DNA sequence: TGTGCCAGCAACCAGGTGTACACTGAAGCTTTCTTT. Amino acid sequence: CASNQVYTEAFF.

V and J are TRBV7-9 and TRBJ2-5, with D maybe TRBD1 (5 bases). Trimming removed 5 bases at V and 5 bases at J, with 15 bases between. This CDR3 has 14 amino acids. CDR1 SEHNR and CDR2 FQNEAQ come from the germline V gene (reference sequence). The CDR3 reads CASSNRQIQETQYF. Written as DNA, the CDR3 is TGTGCCAGCAGCAATAGACAGATCCAGGAGACCCAGTACTTC.

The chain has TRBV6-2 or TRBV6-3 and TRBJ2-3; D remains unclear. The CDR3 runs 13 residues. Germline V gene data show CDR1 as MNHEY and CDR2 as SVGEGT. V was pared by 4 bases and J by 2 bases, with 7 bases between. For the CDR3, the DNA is TGTGCCAGCAGTTTGTCCTTCACAGATACGCAGTATTTT. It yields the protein CASSLSFTDTQYF.

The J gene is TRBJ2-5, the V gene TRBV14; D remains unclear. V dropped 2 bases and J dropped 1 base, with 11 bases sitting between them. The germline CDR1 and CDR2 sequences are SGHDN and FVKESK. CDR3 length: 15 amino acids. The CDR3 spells CASSQQAGPQETQYF. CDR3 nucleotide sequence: TGTGCCAGCAGCCAACAGGCAGGCCCCCAAGAGACCCAGTACTTC. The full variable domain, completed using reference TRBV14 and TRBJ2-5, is EAGVTQFPSHSVIEKGQTVTLRCDPISGHDNLYWYRRVMGKEIKFLLHFVKESKQDESGMPNNRFLAERTGGTYSTLKVQPAELEDSGVYFCASSQQAGPQETQYFGPGTRLLVL.

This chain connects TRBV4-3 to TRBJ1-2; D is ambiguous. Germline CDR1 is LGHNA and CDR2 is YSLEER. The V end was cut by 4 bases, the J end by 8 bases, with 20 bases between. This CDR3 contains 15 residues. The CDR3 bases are TGCGCCAGCAGCCCACCCACGACGGTTCCGCAGGGCTACACCTTC. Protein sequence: CASSPPTTVPQGYTF.

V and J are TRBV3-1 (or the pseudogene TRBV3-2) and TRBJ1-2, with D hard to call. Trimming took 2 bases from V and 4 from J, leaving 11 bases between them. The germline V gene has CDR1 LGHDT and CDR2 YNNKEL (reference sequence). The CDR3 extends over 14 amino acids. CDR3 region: CASSQLGRTYGYTF. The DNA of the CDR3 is TGTGCCAGCAGCCAACTAGGGAGGACCTATGGCTACACCTTC.

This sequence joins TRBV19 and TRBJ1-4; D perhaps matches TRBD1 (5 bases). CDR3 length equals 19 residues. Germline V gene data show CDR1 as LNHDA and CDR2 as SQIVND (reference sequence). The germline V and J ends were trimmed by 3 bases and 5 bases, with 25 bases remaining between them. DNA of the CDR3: TGTGCCAGTAGTATCACCGTCGACAGCTATTTCCTGAAAAATGAAAAACTGTTTTTT. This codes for CASSITVDSYFLKNEKLFF.

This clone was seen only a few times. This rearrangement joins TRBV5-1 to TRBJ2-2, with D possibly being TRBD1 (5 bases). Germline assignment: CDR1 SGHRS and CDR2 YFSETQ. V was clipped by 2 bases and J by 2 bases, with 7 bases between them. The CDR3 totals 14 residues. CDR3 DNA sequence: TGCGCCAGCAGCTTTCGGACAAACACCGGGGAGCTGTTTTTT. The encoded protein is CASSFRTNTGELFF.

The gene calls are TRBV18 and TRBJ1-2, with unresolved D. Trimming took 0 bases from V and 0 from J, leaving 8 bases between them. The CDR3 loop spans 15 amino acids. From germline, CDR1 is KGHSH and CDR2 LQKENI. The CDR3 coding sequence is TGTGCCAGCTCACCACCCCTAGAGCCTAACTATGGCTACACCTTC. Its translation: CASSPPLEPNYGYTF.

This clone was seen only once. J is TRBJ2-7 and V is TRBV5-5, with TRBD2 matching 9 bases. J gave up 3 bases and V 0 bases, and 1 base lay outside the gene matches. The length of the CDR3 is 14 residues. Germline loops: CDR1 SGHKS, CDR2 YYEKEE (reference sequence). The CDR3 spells CASSLAAGGYEQYF. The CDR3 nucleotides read TGTGCCAGCAGCTTGGCAGCGGGGGGCTACGAGCAGTACTTC.

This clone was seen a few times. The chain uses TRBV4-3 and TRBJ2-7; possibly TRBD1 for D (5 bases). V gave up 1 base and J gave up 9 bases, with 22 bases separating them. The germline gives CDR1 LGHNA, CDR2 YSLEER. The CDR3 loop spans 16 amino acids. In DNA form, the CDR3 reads TGCGCCAGCAGCCAAGGGACACACGAGATACCCTTCGGGCAGTACTTC. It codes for CASSQGTHEIPFGQYF.

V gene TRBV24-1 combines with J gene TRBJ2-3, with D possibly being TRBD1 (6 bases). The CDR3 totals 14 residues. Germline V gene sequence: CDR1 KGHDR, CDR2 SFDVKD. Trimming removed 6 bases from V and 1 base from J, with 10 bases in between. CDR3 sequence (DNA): TGTGCCACCAGTCCTTCAGGGGGCACAGATACGCAGTATTTT. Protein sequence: CATSPSGGTDTQYF.

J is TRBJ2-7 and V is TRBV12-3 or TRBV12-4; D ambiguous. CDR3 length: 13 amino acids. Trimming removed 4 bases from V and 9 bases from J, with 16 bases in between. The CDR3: CASSSSSTPGQYF. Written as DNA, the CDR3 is TGTGCCAGCAGTTCCTCCTCCACCCCCGGGCAGTACTTC.

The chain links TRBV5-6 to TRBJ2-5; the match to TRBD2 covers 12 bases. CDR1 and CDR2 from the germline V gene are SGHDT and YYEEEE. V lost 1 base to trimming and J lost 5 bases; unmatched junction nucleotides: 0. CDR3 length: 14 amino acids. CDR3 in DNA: TGTGCCAGCAGCTTGCTAGCGGGGGGGGAGACCCAGTACTTC. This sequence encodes CASSLLAGGETQYF. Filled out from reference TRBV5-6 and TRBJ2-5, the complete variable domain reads DAGVTQSPTHLIKTRGQQVTLRCSPKSGHDTVSWYQQALGQGPQFIFQYYEEEERQRGNFPDRFSGHQFPNYSSELNVNALLLGDSALYLCASSLLAGGETQYFGPGTRLLVL.

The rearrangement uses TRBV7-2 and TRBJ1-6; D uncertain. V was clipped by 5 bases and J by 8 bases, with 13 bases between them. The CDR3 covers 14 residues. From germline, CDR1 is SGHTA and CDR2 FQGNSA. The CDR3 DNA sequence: TGTGCCAGCAGCCGGACGGTCTGGGATTCACCCCTCCACTTT. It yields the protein CASSRTVWDSPLHF. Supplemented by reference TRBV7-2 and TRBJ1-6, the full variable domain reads GAGVSQSPSNKVTEKGKDVELRCDPISGHTALYWYRQSLGQGLEFLIYFQGNSAPDKSGLPSDRFSAERTGGSVSTLTIQRTQQEDSAVYLCASSRTVWDSPLHFGNGTRLTVT.

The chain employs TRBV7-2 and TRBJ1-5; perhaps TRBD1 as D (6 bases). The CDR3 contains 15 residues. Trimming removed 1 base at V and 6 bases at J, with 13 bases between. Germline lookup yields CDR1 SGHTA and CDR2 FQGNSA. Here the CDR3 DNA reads TGTGCCAGCAGCTTAGATTTGGGGGCGGTTCAGCCCCAGCATTTT. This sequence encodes CASSLDLGAVQPQHF.

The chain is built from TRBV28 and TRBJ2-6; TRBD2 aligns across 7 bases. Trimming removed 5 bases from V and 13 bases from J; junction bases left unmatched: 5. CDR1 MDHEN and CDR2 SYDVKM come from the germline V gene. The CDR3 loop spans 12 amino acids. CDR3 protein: CASSRGGRVLTF. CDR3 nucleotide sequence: TGTGCCAGCAGTCGCGGGGGAAGGGTCCTGACTTTC.

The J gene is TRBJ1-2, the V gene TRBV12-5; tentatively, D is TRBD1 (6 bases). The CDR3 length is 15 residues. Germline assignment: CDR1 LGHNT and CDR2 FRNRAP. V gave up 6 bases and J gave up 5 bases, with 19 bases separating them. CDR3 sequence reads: CASGLHGQYLYGYTF. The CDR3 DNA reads TGTGCTAGTGGCCTTCACGGACAGTACTTATATGGCTACACCTTC.

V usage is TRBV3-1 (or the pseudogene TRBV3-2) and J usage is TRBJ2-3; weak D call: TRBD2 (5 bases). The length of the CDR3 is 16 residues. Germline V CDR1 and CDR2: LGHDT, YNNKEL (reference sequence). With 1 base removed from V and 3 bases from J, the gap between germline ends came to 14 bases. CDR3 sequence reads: CASSQGPTRGTDTQYF. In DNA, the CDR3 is TGTGCCAGCAGCCAAGGCCCCACCCGAGGGACAGATACGCAGTATTTT.

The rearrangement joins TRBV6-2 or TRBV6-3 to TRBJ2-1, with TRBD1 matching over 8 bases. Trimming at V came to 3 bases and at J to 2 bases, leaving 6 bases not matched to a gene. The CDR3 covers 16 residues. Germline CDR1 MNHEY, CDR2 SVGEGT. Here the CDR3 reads CASSYGRDRPYNEQFF. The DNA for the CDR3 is TGTGCCAGCAGTTATGGGCGGGACAGGCCCTACAATGAGCAGTTCTTC.

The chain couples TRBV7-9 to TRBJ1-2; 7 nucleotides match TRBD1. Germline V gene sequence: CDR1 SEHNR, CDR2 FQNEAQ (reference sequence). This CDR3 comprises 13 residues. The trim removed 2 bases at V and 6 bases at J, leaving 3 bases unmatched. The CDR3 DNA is TGTGCCAGCAGCTTACCAGGGGGGGATGGCTACACCTTC. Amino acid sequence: CASSLPGGDGYTF.

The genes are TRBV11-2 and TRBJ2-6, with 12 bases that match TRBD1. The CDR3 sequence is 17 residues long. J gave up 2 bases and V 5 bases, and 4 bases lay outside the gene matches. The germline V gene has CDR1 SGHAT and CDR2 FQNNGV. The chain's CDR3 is CASSPRDRGPGANVLTF. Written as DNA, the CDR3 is TGTGCCAGCAGCCCGAGGGACAGGGGGCCTGGGGCCAACGTCCTGACTTTC.